This T cell receptor (beta chain) was profiled in a study of T cells in Graves' hyperthyroidism and ophthalmopathy. RNA transcripts yielded amplified TCR beta CDR3 regions. HTBI primers drove first-round RT-PCR of the TCR CDR3. TCRdb reprocessed the multiplex PCR reads via MiXCR and lists one record per CDR3 protein. The sample records around 690,000 distinct CDR3 sequences, less than 25% being singletons. V was clipped by 1 base and J by 9 bases, with 7 bases between them. Germline assignment: CDR1 SEHNR and CDR2 FQNEAQ (reference sequence). CDR3 size: 12 residues. This clonotype was obtained from a man aged 25 to 40 with Graves' ophthalmopathy. Sequenced input: blood. The chain is built from TRBV7-9 and TRBJ2-1; D not resolved. CDR3 loop: CASSLEHFEQFF. The CDR3 DNA follows: TGTGCCAGCAGCTTAGAACATTTTGAGCAGTTCTTC. The full variable domain, in which reference TRBV7-9 and TRBJ2-1 provide the parts outside the CDR3, is DTGVSQNPRHKITKRGQNVTFRCDPISEHNRLYWYRQTLGQGPEFLTYFQNEAQLEKSRLLSDRFSAERPKGSFSTLEIQRTEQGDSAMYLCASSLEHFEQFFGPGTRLTVL.